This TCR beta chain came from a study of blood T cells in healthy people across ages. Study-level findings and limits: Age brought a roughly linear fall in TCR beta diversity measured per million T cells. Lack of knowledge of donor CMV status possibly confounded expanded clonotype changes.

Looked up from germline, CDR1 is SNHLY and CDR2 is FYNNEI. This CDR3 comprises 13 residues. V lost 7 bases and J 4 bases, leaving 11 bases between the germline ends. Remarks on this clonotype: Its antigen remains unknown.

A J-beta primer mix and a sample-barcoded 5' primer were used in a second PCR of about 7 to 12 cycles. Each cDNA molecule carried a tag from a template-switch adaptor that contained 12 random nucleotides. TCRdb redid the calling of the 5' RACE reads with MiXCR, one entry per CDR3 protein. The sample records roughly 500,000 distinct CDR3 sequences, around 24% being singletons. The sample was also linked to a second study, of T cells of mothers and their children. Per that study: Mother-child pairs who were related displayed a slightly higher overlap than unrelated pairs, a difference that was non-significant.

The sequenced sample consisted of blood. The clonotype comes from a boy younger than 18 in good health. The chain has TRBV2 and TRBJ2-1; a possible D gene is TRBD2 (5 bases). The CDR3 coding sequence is TGTGCCAGCACCTACGAGGGTTACAATGAGCAGTTCTTC. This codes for CASTYEGYNEQFF.